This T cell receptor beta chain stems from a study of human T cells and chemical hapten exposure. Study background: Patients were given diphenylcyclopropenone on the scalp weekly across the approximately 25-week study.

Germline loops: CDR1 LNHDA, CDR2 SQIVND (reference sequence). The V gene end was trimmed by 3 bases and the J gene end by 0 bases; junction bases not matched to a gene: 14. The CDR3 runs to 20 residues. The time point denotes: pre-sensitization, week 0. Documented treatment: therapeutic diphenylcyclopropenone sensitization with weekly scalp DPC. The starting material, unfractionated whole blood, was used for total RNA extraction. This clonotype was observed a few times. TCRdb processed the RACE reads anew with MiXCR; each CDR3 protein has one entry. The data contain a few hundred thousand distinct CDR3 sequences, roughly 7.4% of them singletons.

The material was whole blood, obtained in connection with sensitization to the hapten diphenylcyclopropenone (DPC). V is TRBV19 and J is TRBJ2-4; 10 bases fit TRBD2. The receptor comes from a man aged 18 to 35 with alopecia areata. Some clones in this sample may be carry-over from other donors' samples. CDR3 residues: CASSMARGLAAPLAKNIQYF. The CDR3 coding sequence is TGTGCCAGTAGTATGGCCCGAGGACTAGCGGCCCCGCTAGCCAAAAACATTCAGTACTTC. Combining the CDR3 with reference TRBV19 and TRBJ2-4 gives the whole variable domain DGGITQSPKYLFRKEGQNVTLSCEQNLNHDAMYWYRQDPGQGLRLIYYSQIVNDFQKGDIAEGYSVSREKKESFPLTVTSAQKNPTAFYLCASSMARGLAAPLAKNIQYFGAGTRLSVL.